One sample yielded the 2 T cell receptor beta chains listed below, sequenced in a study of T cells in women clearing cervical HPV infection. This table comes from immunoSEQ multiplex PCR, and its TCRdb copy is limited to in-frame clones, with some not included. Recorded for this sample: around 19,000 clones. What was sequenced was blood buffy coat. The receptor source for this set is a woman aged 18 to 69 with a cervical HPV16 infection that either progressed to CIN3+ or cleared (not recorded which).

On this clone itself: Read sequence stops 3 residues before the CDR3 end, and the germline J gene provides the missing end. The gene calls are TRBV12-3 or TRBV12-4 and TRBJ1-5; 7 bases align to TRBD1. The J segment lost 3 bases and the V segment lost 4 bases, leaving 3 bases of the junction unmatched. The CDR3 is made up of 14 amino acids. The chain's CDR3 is CASSWGQFNQPQHF. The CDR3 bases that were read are TGTGCCAGCAGTTGGGGACAGTTCAATCAGCCC.

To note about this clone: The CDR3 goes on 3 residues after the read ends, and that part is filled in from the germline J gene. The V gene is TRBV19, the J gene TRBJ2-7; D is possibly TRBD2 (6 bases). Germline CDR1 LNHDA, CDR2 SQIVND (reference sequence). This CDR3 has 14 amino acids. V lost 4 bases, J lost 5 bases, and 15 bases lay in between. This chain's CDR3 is CASSRFGGVDEQYF. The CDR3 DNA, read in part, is TGTGCCAGTAGTAGGTTCGGAGGGGTGGACGAG.